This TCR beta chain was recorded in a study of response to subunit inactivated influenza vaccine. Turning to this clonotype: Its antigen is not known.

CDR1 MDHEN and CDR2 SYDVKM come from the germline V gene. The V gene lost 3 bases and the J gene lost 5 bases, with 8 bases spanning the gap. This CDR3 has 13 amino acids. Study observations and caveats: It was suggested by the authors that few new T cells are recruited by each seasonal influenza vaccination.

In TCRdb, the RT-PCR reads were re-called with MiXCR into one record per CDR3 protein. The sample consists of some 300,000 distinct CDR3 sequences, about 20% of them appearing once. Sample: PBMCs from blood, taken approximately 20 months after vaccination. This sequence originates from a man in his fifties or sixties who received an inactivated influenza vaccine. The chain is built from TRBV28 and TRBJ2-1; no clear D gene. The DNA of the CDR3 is TGTGCCAGCAGTTTTTGGCAAAACAATGAGCAGTTCTTC. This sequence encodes CASSFWQNNEQFF.